This T cell receptor beta chain stems from a study of shared clonotypes between healthy human individuals. On the study more broadly: Those who served as donors were a couple of women and a few men between the ages of 18 and 49.

Donors comprised healthy HIV-negative adults lacking recent acute infections or vaccinations. Original handling: Filtering differed because ImmunoSEQ produced junction-only sequences that carried no quality scores. Produced via immunoSEQ multiplex PCR; TCRdb's table is partial and in-frame only. V and J calls and clone size come straight from that table; D and trimming were deduced from the DNA. The sample lists about 490,000 clones, around 79% occurring once. Sequenced: PBMCs. The TCR sequence derives from a woman in her thirties or forties in good health. Some clones in this sample may be carry-over from other donors' samples.

Here the CDR3 DNA reads TGTGCCAGCAGTACGGGTTCCACAGATACGCAGTATTTT. It codes for CASSTGSTDTQYF. This rearrangement joins TRBV11-3 to TRBJ2-3; no reliable D call. This CDR3 spans 13 amino acids. In germline, CDR1 is SGHNT, CDR2 YENEEA. V lost 6 bases, J lost 2 bases, and 9 bases lay in between.